The subject of this entry is one T cell receptor beta chain. Its target is not known. This CDR3 region has 16 residues. Between the trimmed V and J ends, which lost 5 bases and 5 bases, there was a span of 21 bases. The germline CDR1 and CDR2 sequences are MNHNY and SVGAGI (reference sequence). The PCR ran on 60 Vbeta and 13 Jbeta primers. Generated by immunoSEQ multiplex PCR, the TCRdb table keeps only in-frame clones and is missing some. The sample carries roughly 140,000 clones, approximately 83% recorded once. This record comes from a study of cytomegalovirus exposure and HLA in healthy donors. Study-level points and caveats: According to reports, the classifier identified cytomegalovirus status with high specificity and sensitivity. Cytomegalovirus association was listed for about 180 TCR beta chains. Reports state that TCR beta sequences accurately predicted most subjects' HLA-A and HLA-B alleles.

The V call is TRBV6-6, the J call TRBJ1-1, with D possibly matching TRBD1 (5 bases). The source material was PBMCs. This TCR was sampled from a man aged 35-49 years in good health and CMV-seropositive. Written as DNA, the CDR3 is TGTGCCAGCAGTACCCCAGTTAGGGGTCTGGAGACTGAAGCTTTCTTT. This translates into CASSTPVRGLETEAFF.